The rows below give T cell receptor beta chains drawn from one sample of a study of PD-L1 blockade in urothelial cancer. Clones were sequenced by immunoSEQ multiplex PCR, and TCRdb holds only the in-frame ones, with some missing. This sample yields some 41,000 clones, of which around 88% are seen a single time; about 4.2% belongs to the top ten. Sequenced here: PBMCs, sampled around atezolizumab (anti-PD-L1) treatment. The receptor source for this set is a man at least 80 years old with urothelial cancer. The CDR3 runs from the conserved cysteine through the conserved F or W. A D gene is named only where the DNA matches it firmly. Not all rows give a size; the values are once, few, many and, for expanded clones, a class.

CDR3 DNA: TGTGCCAGTAGTGTGACTAGCGGGAGAAGCTACGAGCAGTACTTC
CDR3 protein: CASSVTSGRSYEQYF
clone size: .
J gene: TRBJ2-7
V gene: TRBV19
D gene: TRBD2

CDR3 DNA: TGCGCCAGCAGCCCGGGACACAACGTCCTGACTTTC
CDR3 protein: CASSPGHNVLTF
clone size: few
J gene: TRBJ2-6
V gene: TRBV5-1
D gene: .

CDR3 DNA: TGCAGCGTTGAAGTCCGGGACAGGGGGGTCAAGGCCCAGTACTTC
CDR3 protein: CSVEVRDRGVKAQYF
clone size: .
J gene: TRBJ2-5
V gene: TRBV29-1
D gene: TRBD1

CDR3 DNA: TGTGCCAGCTCACCACCGGGGACAGGCGCCGGCTATGGCTACACCTTC
CDR3 protein: CASSPPGTGAGYGYTF
clone size: .
J gene: TRBJ1-2
V gene: TRBV18
D gene: TRBD1

CDR3 DNA: TGTGCCAGCAGCTCGACAGGGGGAGGTAGCTATGGCTACACCTTC
CDR3 protein: CASSSTGGGSYGYTF
clone size: .
J gene: TRBJ1-2
V gene: TRBV7-9
D gene: TRBD1

CDR3 DNA: TGTGCCAGCAGCCCATCGGACAGACACTACGAGCAGTACTTC
CDR3 protein: CASSPSDRHYEQYF
clone size: .
J gene: TRBJ2-7
V gene: TRBV13
D gene: .

CDR3 DNA: TGTGCCAGTAGTTTGAGGGAATACACTGAAGCTTTCTTT
CDR3 protein: CASSLREYTEAFF
clone size: .
J gene: TRBJ1-1
V gene: TRBV19
D gene: .

CDR3 DNA: TGCGCCAGCAGCCAAGGGAGGGTGGAGACCCAGTACTTC
CDR3 protein: CASSQGRVETQYF
clone size: .
J gene: TRBJ2-5
V gene: TRBV4-3
D gene: .

CDR3 DNA: TGTGCCAGCAGCTCCAAGGGGGGGCTTGGCAAAAACATTCAGTACTTC
CDR3 protein: CASSSKGGLGKNIQYF
clone size: .
J gene: TRBJ2-4
V gene: TRBV5-4
D gene: .

CDR3 DNA: TGTGCCAGCTCAGGGGAGTGGGAAACTGGCTACACCTTC
CDR3 protein: CASSGEWETGYTF
clone size: .
J gene: TRBJ1-2
V gene: TRBV18
D gene: .

CDR3 DNA: TGCGCCAGCAGCTCACCGGGACTAGCGTCGTACAATGAGCAGTTCTTC
CDR3 protein: CASSSPGLASYNEQFF
clone size: .
J gene: TRBJ2-1
V gene: TRBV5-1
D gene: TRBD2

CDR3 DNA: TGTGCCATCAGTGACCCTGGGGAAGCGGGTAACACCGGGGAGCTGTTTTTT
CDR3 protein: CAISDPGEAGNTGELFF
clone size: .
J gene: TRBJ2-2
V gene: TRBV10-3
D gene: .

CDR3 DNA: TGTGCCTGGAGCCCGGGACTGGGCTCCGATGAGCAGTTCTTC
CDR3 protein: CAWSPGLGSDEQFF
clone size: .
J gene: TRBJ2-1
V gene: TRBV30
D gene: .

CDR3 DNA: TGCGCCAGCAGCCAAATAGCGGGAGGGCTCAATGAGCAGTTCTTC
CDR3 protein: CASSQIAGGLNEQFF
clone size: few
J gene: TRBJ2-1
V gene: TRBV4-1
D gene: TRBD2

CDR3 DNA: TGTGCCAGCAGCCAAGCTCCGGGGGTGAGGGAGCAGTACTTC
CDR3 protein: CASSQAPGVREQYF
clone size: .
J gene: TRBJ2-7
V gene: TRBV4-2
D gene: .

CDR3 DNA: TGCGCCAGCAGTCGGCAGGGGGATAGGACTGAAGCTTTCTTT
CDR3 protein: CASSRQGDRTEAFF
clone size: .
J gene: TRBJ1-1
V gene: TRBV5-1
D gene: TRBD1

CDR3 DNA: TGTGCCAGCAGCTCAGGGCGAAACTATGGCTACACCTTC
CDR3 protein: CASSSGRNYGYTF
clone size: .
J gene: TRBJ1-2
V gene: TRBV7-9
D gene: .

CDR3 DNA: TGCAGTGCTAGTCACACGGGCGAGCAGTACTTC
CDR3 protein: CSASHTGEQYF
clone size: .
J gene: TRBJ2-7
V gene: TRBV20-1
D gene: .